The source of this T cell receptor beta chain is a study of blood T cell repertoires in COVID-19. The CDR3 totals 15 residues. From germline, CDR1 is LGHDT and CDR2 YNNKEL (reference sequence). Trimming cost V 4 bases and J 11 bases, with 23 bases left between them. Measured with immunoSEQ multiplex PCR; TCRdb has only the in-frame clones, and not every one. Of over 200,000 clones in the sample, about 84% were seen once. The clonotype originates from an elderly woman with acute or convalescent COVID-19. The specimen sequenced was peripheral blood. This chain links TRBV3-1 (or the pseudogene TRBV3-2) with TRBJ1-1, with D possibly TRBD1 on 5 matching bases. CDR3 coding DNA: TGTGCCAGCAGCCTGAGTGGAGCAAGGGGTATGCGGGCTTTCTTT. Protein product: CASSLSGARGMRAFF.